One sample yielded the 9 T cell receptor beta chains listed below, sequenced in a study of T cells in Graves' hyperthyroidism and ophthalmopathy. TCR beta CDR3 regions were amplified from RNA transcripts. HTBI primers were the set used in a first-round RT-PCR of the TCR CDR3. TCRdb used MiXCR to reprocess the multiplex PCR reads, holding one entry per CDR3 protein. The sample gives about 210,000 distinct CDR3 sequences, 17% of which show up once; roughly 53% is in the top ten. The specimen sequenced was blood. The receptors stem from a man aged 50 or older with Graves' hyperthyroidism.

This clonotype was counted a few times. The V call is TRBV12-3 or TRBV12-4, the J call TRBJ1-3, with D unclear. Trimming took 5 bases from V and 0 from J, leaving 14 bases between them. This CDR3 is 16 amino acids long. CDR3 in DNA: TGTGCCAGCAGTGCCAGGCTTTCTCTCTCTGGAAACACCATATATTTT. Translating gives CASSARLSLSGNTIYF.

This clonotype was counted at least ten times. The chain links TRBV2 to TRBJ1-6; D not resolved. CDR3 length: 16 residues. V lost 2 bases and J lost 5, with 13 bases in between. Germline V gives CDR1 SNHLY, CDR2 FYNNEI. The CDR3 is CASSEYSTGDNSPLHF. CDR3 DNA: TGTGCCAGCAGTGAATATTCTACCGGGGATAATTCACCCCTCCACTTT.

This clonotype was seen a single time. The genes are TRBV7-2 and TRBJ2-7; TRBD2 matches 7 bases. V was clipped by 6 bases and J by 2 bases; unmatched bases: 4. The CDR3 length is 13 residues. The germline gives CDR1 SGHTA, CDR2 FQGNSA. CDR3 region: CASSRDYAYEQYF. DNA of the CDR3: TGTGCCAGCAGTCGGGACTACGCCTACGAGCAGTACTTC.

The rearrangement joins TRBV20-1 to TRBJ1-1, with D possibly matching TRBD1 (6 bases). Trimming removed 4 bases from V and 4 bases from J, with 13 bases in between. CDR3 length: 13 amino acids. Germline-derived CDR1 and CDR2 are DFQATT and SNEGSKA (reference sequence). The CDR3 DNA sequence: TGCAGTGCTAATGACAGGACACTCACTGAAGCTTTCTTT. Translated: CSANDRTLTEAFF.

This clonotype was seen many times. This chain links TRBV27 with TRBJ1-6; D is possibly TRBD1 (6 bases). Per the germline V gene, CDR1 is MNHEY and CDR2 is SMNVEV (reference sequence). Deletions cut 0 bases from V and 10 bases from J, with 13 bases between. CDR3 length: 15 residues. The CDR3 reads CASSLSPDRNSPLHF. CDR3 in DNA: TGTGCCAGCAGTTTATCCCCTGACAGGAACTCACCCCTCCACTTT.

This clonotype was seen only a few times. The rearrangement uses TRBV29-1 and TRBJ2-3, with 8 nucleotides matching TRBD1. The CDR3 sequence is 13 residues long. Germline loops: CDR1 SQVTM, CDR2 ANQGSEA. The DNA for the CDR3 is TGCACCTCTGACAGGGGAGGCACAGATACGCAGTATTTT. It yields the protein CTSDRGGTDTQYF.

This clonotype was counted a single time. The rearrangement links TRBV4-1 to TRBJ1-1, with D hard to call. CDR1 and CDR2 from the germline V gene are MGHRA and YSYEKL. The CDR3 sequence is 17 residues long. V lost 4 bases, J lost 3 bases, and 21 bases lay in between. CDR3 bases: TGCGCCAGCAGCCCTAACCCGGCGGGGTGGTTAGACACTGAAGCTTTCTTT. This translates into CASSPNPAGWLDTEAFF.

Many counts were recorded for this clonotype. This chain links TRBV5-1 with TRBJ2-1; D is perhaps TRBD2 (5 bases). The CDR3 extends over 14 amino acids. CDR1 SGHRS and CDR2 YFSETQ come from the germline V gene. Deletions cut 0 bases from V and 8 bases from J, with 12 bases between. CDR3 in amino acids: CASSLGGGGDEQFF. As DNA, the CDR3 is TGCGCCAGCAGCTTGGGAGGAGGCGGCGATGAGCAGTTCTTC.

This clonotype has at least ten counts. The rearrangement uses TRBV12-3 or TRBV12-4 and TRBJ1-2, with TRBD1 as a possible D gene (6 bases). The CDR3 spans 15 residues. V lost 8 bases and J 5 bases, leaving 21 bases between the germline ends. The CDR3 spells CASSPGTPVWYGYTF. The DNA for the CDR3 is TGTGCCAGCTCCCCCGGGACACCCGTTTGGTATGGCTACACCTTC.